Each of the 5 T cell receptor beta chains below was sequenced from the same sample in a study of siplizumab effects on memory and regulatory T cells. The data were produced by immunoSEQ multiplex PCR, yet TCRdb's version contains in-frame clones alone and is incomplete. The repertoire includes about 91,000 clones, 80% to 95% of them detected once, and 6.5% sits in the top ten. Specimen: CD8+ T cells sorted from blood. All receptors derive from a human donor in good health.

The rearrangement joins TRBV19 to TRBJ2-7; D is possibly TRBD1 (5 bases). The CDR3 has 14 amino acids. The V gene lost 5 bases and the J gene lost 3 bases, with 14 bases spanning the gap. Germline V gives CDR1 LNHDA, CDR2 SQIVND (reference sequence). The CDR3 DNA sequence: TGTGCCAGTAGTGAAGATTCAGGGATCTACGAGCAGTACTTC. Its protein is CASSEDSGIYEQYF.

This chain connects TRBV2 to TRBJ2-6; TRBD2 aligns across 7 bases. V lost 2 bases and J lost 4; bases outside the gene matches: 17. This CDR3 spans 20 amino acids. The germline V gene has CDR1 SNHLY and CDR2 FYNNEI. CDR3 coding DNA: TGTGCCAGCAGTGAACGTTGGCCCCAGGGACTAACGGTCGGGGCCAACGTCCTGACTTTC. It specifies CASSERWPQGLTVGANVLTF.

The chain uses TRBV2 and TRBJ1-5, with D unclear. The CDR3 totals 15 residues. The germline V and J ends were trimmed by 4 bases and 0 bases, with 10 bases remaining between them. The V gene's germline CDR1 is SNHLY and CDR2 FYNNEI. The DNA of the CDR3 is TGTGCCAGCAGTGGGCGGTATTATAGCAATCAGCCCCAGCATTTT. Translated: CASSGRYYSNQPQHF.

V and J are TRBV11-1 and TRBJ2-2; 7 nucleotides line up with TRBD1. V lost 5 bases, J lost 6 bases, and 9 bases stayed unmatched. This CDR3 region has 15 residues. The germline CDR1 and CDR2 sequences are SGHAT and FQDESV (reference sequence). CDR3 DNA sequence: TGTGCCAGCAGCCTACCGACAGGGCGAGCCGGGGAGCTGTTTTTT. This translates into CASSLPTGRAGELFF.

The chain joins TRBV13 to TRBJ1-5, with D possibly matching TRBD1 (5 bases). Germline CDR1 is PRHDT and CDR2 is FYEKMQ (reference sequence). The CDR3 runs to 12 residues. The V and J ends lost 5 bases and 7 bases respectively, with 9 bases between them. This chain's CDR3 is CASSPRGQPQHF. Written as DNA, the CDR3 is TGTGCCAGCAGCCCACGGGGCCAGCCCCAGCATTTT.